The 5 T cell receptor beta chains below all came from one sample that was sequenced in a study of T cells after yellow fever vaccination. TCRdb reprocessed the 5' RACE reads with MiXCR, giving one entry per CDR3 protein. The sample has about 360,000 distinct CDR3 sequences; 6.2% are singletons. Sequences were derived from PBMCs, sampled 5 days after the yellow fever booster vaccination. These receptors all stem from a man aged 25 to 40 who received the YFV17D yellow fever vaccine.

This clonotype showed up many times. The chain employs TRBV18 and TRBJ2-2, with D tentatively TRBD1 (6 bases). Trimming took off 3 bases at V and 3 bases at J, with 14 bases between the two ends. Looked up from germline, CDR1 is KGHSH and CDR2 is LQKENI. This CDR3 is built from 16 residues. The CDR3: CASSPPRGLDTGELFF. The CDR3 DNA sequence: TGTGCCAGCTCACCGCCCAGGGGCTTGGACACCGGGGAGCTGTTTTTT.

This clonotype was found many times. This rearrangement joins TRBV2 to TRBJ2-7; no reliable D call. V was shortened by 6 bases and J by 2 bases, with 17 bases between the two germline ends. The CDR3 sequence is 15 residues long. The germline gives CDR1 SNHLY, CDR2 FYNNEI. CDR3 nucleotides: TGTGCCAGCAGGGACCCCGGGTTTTCTCCCTACGAGCAGTACTTC. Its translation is CASRDPGFSPYEQYF.

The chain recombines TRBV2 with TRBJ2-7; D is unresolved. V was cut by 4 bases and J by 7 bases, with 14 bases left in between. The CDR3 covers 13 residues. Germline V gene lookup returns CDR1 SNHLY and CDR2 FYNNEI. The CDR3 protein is CASSARRMTEQYF. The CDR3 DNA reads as TGTGCCAGCAGTGCTCGTAGAATGACAGAGCAGTACTTC.

The CDR3 DNA sequence: TGTGCCAGCAGCTTAGGGGGTTTTGGGATCGCCCACGGAGAGACCCAGTACTTC. Its translation: CASSLGGFGIAHGETQYF. The genes are TRBV11-1 and TRBJ2-5; D not certain. This CDR3 spans 18 amino acids. Trimming pared 1 base from V and 4 bases from J, leaving 22 bases between. From germline, CDR1 is SGHAT and CDR2 FQDESV (reference sequence).

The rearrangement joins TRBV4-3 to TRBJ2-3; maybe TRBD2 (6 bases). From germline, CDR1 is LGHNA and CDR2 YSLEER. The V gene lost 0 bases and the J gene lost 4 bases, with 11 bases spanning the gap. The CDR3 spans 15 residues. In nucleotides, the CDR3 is TGCGCCAGCAGCCAAGATCGACTAGGCCCAGATACGCAGTATTTT. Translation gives CASSQDRLGPDTQYF.